These 4 T cell receptor beta chains share one sample of origin, sequenced in a study of control samples from healthy donors and cancer patients. Sequencing used immunoSEQ multiplex PCR; TCRdb keeps in-frame clones, though not all of them. The sample carries approximately 220,000 clones, about 95% recorded once. The sample consisted of blood. The source is a man aged 50 to 60 in good health.

As DNA, the CDR3 is TGTGCCAGCAGTTACGAGGGACAGAGGGAGCATTTT. It translates to CASSYEGQREHF. The rearrangement uses TRBV6-2 or TRBV6-3 and TRBJ1-5, with TRBD1 identical over 7 bases. CDR1 and CDR2 (germline): MNHEY, SVGEGT. This CDR3 is 12 amino acids long. V gave up 2 bases and J gave up 14 bases; unmatched junction bases: 6.

The chain links TRBV5-1 to TRBJ1-3; D remains unclear. Germline-derived CDR1 and CDR2 are SGHRS and YFSETQ. V lost 2 bases to trimming and J lost 0 bases, with 12 bases between them. The CDR3 consists of 16 residues. DNA of the CDR3: TGCGCCAGCAGCTTTTTGACCGGGGACTCTGGAAACACCATATATTTT. Protein sequence: CASSFLTGDSGNTIYF. Supplemented by reference TRBV5-1 and TRBJ1-3, the full variable domain reads KAGVTQTPRYLIKTRGQQVTLSCSPISGHRSVSWYQQTPGQGLQFLFEYFSETQRNKGNFPGRFSGRQFSNSRSEMNVSTLELGDSALYLCASSFLTGDSGNTIYFGEGSWLTVV.

The V gene is TRBV4-2, the J gene TRBJ1-2, with a tentative D call TRBD1 (5 bases). CDR1 is LGHNA and CDR2 is YNFKEQ in the germline V gene. The V end was cut by 2 bases, the J end by 1 base, with 14 bases between. This CDR3 region has 16 residues. The CDR3 DNA reads TGTGCCAGCAGCCAAAGTCAGGTCGGGGGTAACTATGGCTACACCTTC. Protein product: CASSQSQVGGNYGYTF.

The chain is built from TRBV19 and TRBJ2-7; D unresolved. The CDR3 loop spans 14 amino acids. CDR1 and CDR2 from the germline V gene are LNHDA and SQIVND (reference sequence). V lost 9 bases and J 6 bases, leaving 21 bases between the germline ends. CDR3 DNA: TGTGCCAGCCGCCAATCGGTAAGGACCCGCGAGCAGTACTTC. Translated, it gives CASRQSVRTREQYF. Supplemented by reference TRBV19 and TRBJ2-7, the full variable domain reads DGGITQSPKYLFRKEGQNVTLSCEQNLNHDAMYWYRQDPGQGLRLIYYSQIVNDFQKGDIAEGYSVSREKKESFPLTVTSAQKNPTAFYLCASRQSVRTREQYFGPGTRLTVT.